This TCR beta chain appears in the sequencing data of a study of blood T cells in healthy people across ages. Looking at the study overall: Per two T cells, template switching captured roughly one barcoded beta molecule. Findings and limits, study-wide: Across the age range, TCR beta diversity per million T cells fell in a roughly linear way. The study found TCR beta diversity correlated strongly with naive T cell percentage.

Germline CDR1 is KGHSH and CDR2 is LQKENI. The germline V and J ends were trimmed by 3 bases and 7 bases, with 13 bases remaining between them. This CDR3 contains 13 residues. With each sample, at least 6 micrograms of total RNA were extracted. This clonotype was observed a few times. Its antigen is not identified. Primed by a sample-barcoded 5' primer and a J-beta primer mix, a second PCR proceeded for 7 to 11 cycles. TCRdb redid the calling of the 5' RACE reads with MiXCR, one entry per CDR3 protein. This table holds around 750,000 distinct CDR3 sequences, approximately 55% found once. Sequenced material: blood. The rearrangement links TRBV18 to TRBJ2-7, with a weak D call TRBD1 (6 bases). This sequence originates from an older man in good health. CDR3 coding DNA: TGTGCCAGCTCACCGTTCAGGGGATGGGAGCAGTACTTC. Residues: CASSPFRGWEQYF.